The 30 T cell receptor beta chains below come from one sample, sequenced in a study of blood T cell repertoires in COVID-19 (dated by TCRdb to the early 2020s). The protocol used for the library was the immunoSEQ multiplex PCR assay. Imported from immuneACCESS, the table was reduced by TCRdb to in-frame sequences with V and J called. These copies leave out some clones; in studies compared against another copy, an unresolved V gene accounts for under half, and the cause of the remainder is not known. This sample is represented by 300,000 to 400,000 clones; around 90% of them were singletons. The ten most abundant clones make up around 4.8% of the sample. Input material: PBMCs or T cells enriched from blood (not recorded which). These receptor sequences come from a man in his fifties or sixties who had recovered from COVID-19.

The chain couples TRBV28 to TRBJ1-2; D is ambiguous. Germline V gene data show CDR1 as MDHEN and CDR2 as SYDVKM. Deletions cut 6 bases from V and 5 bases from J, with 28 bases between. This CDR3 region has 18 residues. The CDR3 coding sequence is TGTGCCAGCAGGTCTTTTGACCTCGGTACTCGGGAATATTATGGCTACACCTTC. It translates to CASRSFDLGTREYYGYTF.

This clone occurred once. The CDR3: CASSSPTGRSTEAFF. CDR3 nucleotides: TGTGCCAGCAGTTCCCCAACAGGGCGTAGCACTGAAGCTTTCTTT. The V gene is TRBV6-5, the J gene TRBJ1-1; a possible D gene is TRBD1 (6 bases). In germline, CDR1 is MNHEY, CDR2 SVGAGI. The V and J ends lost 4 bases and 4 bases respectively, with 16 bases between them. The CDR3 spans 15 residues.

On this clone: This is likely a read error, given that the CDR3 carries no conserved phenylalanine or tryptophan at its end. The DNA is left out, because the CDR3 cannot be placed on it with certainty; the CDR3 is given as TCRdb lists it. The rearrangement links TRBV28 to TRBJ2-4; the table gives TRBD1 as D, unverified against the DNA. The CDR3 adds up to 12 amino acids, both ends counted. The germline CDR1 and CDR2 sequences are MDHEN and SYDVKM. CDR3 residues: CASSLGTGRPQL.

CDR3 bases: TGTGCCAGCTCACCCCCGGGACTCCAATACGAGCAGTACTTC. Amino acids: CASSPPGLQYEQYF. The chain links TRBV18 to TRBJ2-7; D is perhaps TRBD2 (6 bases). The CDR3 loop spans 14 amino acids. Per germline, CDR1 KGHSH and CDR2 LQKENI. Trimming took off 3 bases at V and 4 bases at J, with 13 bases between the two ends.

V and J are TRBV9 and TRBJ2-1; D might be TRBD1 (6 bases). V shed 0 bases and J shed 5 bases, with 15 bases lying between them. Looked up from germline, CDR1 is SGDLS and CDR2 is YYNGEE. The CDR3 is made up of 16 amino acids. The CDR3 spells CASSVVGSGANNEQFF. DNA of the CDR3: TGTGCCAGCAGCGTAGTAGGGTCAGGGGCTAACAATGAGCAGTTCTTC.

This clone has only one observation. The V call is TRBV4-1, the J call TRBJ2-3; TRBD2 aligns across 8 bases. CDR1 and CDR2 from the germline V gene are MGHRA and YSYEKL. V dropped 0 bases and J dropped 0; count of bases not matched to a gene: 5. The CDR3 covers 17 residues. The CDR3 nucleotides are TGCGCCAGCAGCCAAGAACCCGGGAGGGCCAGCACAGATACGCAGTATTTT. Its protein is CASSQEPGRASTDTQYF.

This chain joins TRBV7-9 and TRBJ1-3, with D maybe TRBD1 (6 bases). V was clipped by 4 bases and J by 2 bases, with 9 bases between them. This CDR3 contains 14 residues. The V gene's germline CDR1 is SEHNR and CDR2 FQNEAQ (reference sequence). DNA of the CDR3: TGTGCCAGCAGCTCACAGGGACCTGGAAACACCATATATTTT. It codes for CASSSQGPGNTIYF.

This clone was detected once. V is TRBV7-8 and J is TRBJ1-5; D may be TRBD1 (5 bases). Germline loops: CDR1 SGHVS, CDR2 FQNEAQ. The V end was cut by 6 bases, the J end by 1 base, with 19 bases between. This CDR3 comprises 17 residues. The CDR3 is CASRYGSGRASNQPQHF. The CDR3, as DNA: TGTGCCAGCAGATATGGGTCGGGCAGGGCAAGCAATCAGCCCCAGCATTTT. The full variable domain, completed using reference TRBV7-8 and TRBJ1-5, is GAGVSQSPRYKVAKRGQDVALRCDPISGHVSLFWYQQALGQGPEFLTYFQNEAQLDKSGLPSDRFFAERPEGSVSTLKIQRTQQEDSAVYLCASRYGSGRASNQPQHFGDGTRLSIL.

The V gene is TRBV2, the J gene TRBJ2-7; D unclear. This CDR3 is 15 amino acids long. CDR1 is SNHLY and CDR2 is FYNNEI in the germline V gene. With 1 base removed from V and 4 bases from J, the gap between germline ends came to 14 bases. The CDR3 bases are TGTGCCAGCAGTGAAGAGGCCAGGCCTCCTTACGAGCAGTACTTC. Its translation is CASSEEARPPYEQYF.

The chain employs TRBV5-1 and TRBJ2-7; 10 bases line up with TRBD2. This CDR3 contains 14 residues. CDR1 is SGHRS and CDR2 is YFSETQ in the germline V gene. J lost 5 bases, V lost 3 bases, and 5 bases had no gene match. CDR3 DNA sequence: TGCGCCAGCAGCTCGACTAGCGGGTCCAACGAGCAGTACTTC. It yields the protein CASSSTSGSNEQYF.

In this sample, this clone turned up once. The chain uses TRBV18 and TRBJ2-3; tentative D call: TRBD1 (5 bases). Looked up from germline, CDR1 is KGHSH and CDR2 is LQKENI. The CDR3 is 13 amino acids. V lost 0 bases and J 5 bases, leaving 6 bases between the germline ends. The CDR3 DNA reads TGTGCCAGCTCACCACCGGGGCTAGATACGCAGTATTTT. It encodes CASSPPGLDTQYF.

The J gene is TRBJ2-7, the V gene TRBV18, with 7 bases matching TRBD2. Germline CDR1 and CDR2: KGHSH and LQKENI. This CDR3 is built from 16 residues. V was clipped by 1 base and J by 0 bases; unmatched bases: 6. This CDR3 is CASSPQASGFSYEQYF. The CDR3 bases are TGTGCCAGCTCACCACAGGCTAGCGGATTCTCCTACGAGCAGTACTTC.

The rearrangement links TRBV5-1 to TRBJ2-3; 7 positions match TRBD1. V was clipped by 4 bases and J by 2 bases; unmatched bases: 4. Germline V gives CDR1 SGHRS, CDR2 YFSETQ. This CDR3 is 14 amino acids long. In nucleotides, the CDR3 is TGCGCCAGCAGCCCGGACAGGACCACAGATACGCAGTATTTT. This translates into CASSPDRTTDTQYF.

V gene TRBV29-1 combines with J gene TRBJ2-4, with a tentative D call TRBD1 (6 bases). Germline V gene lookup returns CDR1 SQVTM and CDR2 ANQGSEA. CDR3 length equals 15 residues. The germline V and J ends were trimmed by 4 bases and 1 base, with 14 bases remaining between them. In DNA, the CDR3 is TGCAGCGTTGGTTTGGGGGCGACGGCCAAAAACATTCAGTACTTC. Protein: CSVGLGATAKNIQYF.

As DNA, the CDR3 is TGTGCCAGCAGCTTAGGAGGACTCAATGAGCAGTTCTTC. This encodes CASSLGGLNEQFF. The chain is built from TRBV11-2 and TRBJ2-1; the D gene is possibly TRBD2 (5 bases). Germline V CDR1 and CDR2: SGHAT, FQNNGV. V lost 1 base and J lost 6, with 7 bases in between. The length of the CDR3 is 13 residues.

This clone was seen once. This rearrangement joins TRBV5-1 to TRBJ2-5; 8 positions agree with TRBD2. The V gene's germline CDR1 is SGHRS and CDR2 YFSETQ. The CDR3 consists of 14 residues. With 6 bases clipped from V and 4 bases from J, the junction kept 8 bases outside the gene matches. The CDR3 DNA is TGCGCCAGCACCAGCGGGAGAGAGGGAGAGACCCAGTACTTC. Protein: CASTSGREGETQYF.

The chain combines TRBV14 with TRBJ2-6, with a tentative D call TRBD1 (6 bases). Trimming removed 4 bases from V and 2 bases from J, with 12 bases in between. CDR3 length: 16 residues. CDR1 and CDR2 (germline): SGHDN, FVKESK. CDR3 residues: CASSRDTNTGANVLTF. CDR3 DNA sequence: TGTGCCAGCAGCCGGGACACAAATACTGGGGCCAACGTCCTGACTTTC.

The CDR3 bases are TGTGCCAGCAGCCTCCCGAGCGGGAGCCCCGGGGAGCTGTTTTTT. Its protein product is CASSLPSGSPGELFF. The V gene is TRBV3-1 (or the pseudogene TRBV3-2), the J gene TRBJ2-2; TRBD2 matches 8 bases. J was trimmed by 6 bases and V by 4 bases; bases with no gene match: 7. The CDR3 runs to 15 residues. From germline, CDR1 is LGHDT and CDR2 YNNKEL (reference sequence).

The chain is built from TRBV7-3 and TRBJ1-1; D is undetermined. V was cut by 2 bases and J by 6 bases, with 19 bases left in between. CDR1 is SGHTA and CDR2 is FQGTGA in the germline V gene. CDR3 length equals 16 residues. CDR3 residues: CASSLGPGALGAEAFF. The DNA of the CDR3 is TGTGCCAGCAGCTTAGGGCCGGGAGCCCTTGGGGCTGAAGCTTTCTTT.

This sequence joins TRBV18 and TRBJ1-3; D might be TRBD1 (5 bases). Germline V gene data show CDR1 as KGHSH and CDR2 as LQKENI. V was clipped by 2 bases and J by 9 bases, with 17 bases between them. The CDR3 totals 15 residues. The CDR3 DNA reads TGTGCCAGCTCACCATGGGCTGCGGGGGTTGGCACCATATATTTT. Translating it yields CASSPWAAGVGTIYF.

The rearrangement links TRBV9 to TRBJ2-6; 7 bases align to TRBD1. The CDR3 is made up of 19 amino acids. Germline CDR1 SGDLS, CDR2 YYNGEE. V trimming: 0 bases; J trimming: 2 bases; junction bases outside the gene matches: 11. The CDR3 loop reads CASSVAKATTGAGANVLTF. The CDR3 DNA is TGTGCCAGCAGCGTAGCTAAGGCAACAACAGGGGCTGGGGCCAACGTCCTGACTTTC. The entire variable domain, with the rest obtained from reference TRBV9 and TRBJ2-6, is as follows: DSGVTQTPKHLITATGQRVTLRCSPRSGDLSVYWYQQSLDQGLQFLIQYYNGEERAKGNILERFSAQQFPDLHSELNLSSLELGDSALYFCASSVAKATTGAGANVLTFGAGSRLTVL.

This sequence joins TRBV15 and TRBJ1-2; 8 nucleotides line up with TRBD1. The CDR3 runs 17 residues. CDR1 is LNHNV, CDR2 YYDKDF, per germline (reference sequence). Trimming took 0 bases from V and 4 from J; bases not matched to a gene: 10. As DNA, the CDR3 is TGTGCCACCAGCAGAGATATGGGGACAGGCTTATCCTATGGCTACACCTTC. Protein sequence: CATSRDMGTGLSYGYTF.

This CDR3 reads CSVDHLDRATDTEAFF. CDR3 coding DNA: TGCAGCGTTGACCACTTAGACAGAGCGACGGACACTGAAGCTTTCTTT. This chain joins TRBV29-1 and TRBJ1-1; D is perhaps TRBD1 (5 bases). The CDR3 is made up of 16 amino acids. Germline V lookup: CDR1 SQVTM, CDR2 ANQGSEA. Trimming removed 3 bases from V and 3 bases from J, with 20 bases in between. The full variable domain, rest sourced from reference TRBV29-1 and TRBJ1-1, is SAVISQKPSRDICQRGTSLTIQCQVDSQVTMMFWYRQQPGQSLTLIATANQGSEATYESGFVIDKFPISRPNLTFSTLTVSNMSPEDSSIYLCSVDHLDRATDTEAFFGQGTRLTVV.

V is TRBV28 and J is TRBJ2-5, with 9 bases lining up with TRBD1. This CDR3 comprises 15 residues. CDR1 MDHEN and CDR2 SYDVKM come from the germline V gene. V lost 8 bases, J lost 7 bases, and 14 bases stayed unmatched. CDR3 DNA: TGTGCCAGCGAAACCCCGGGACAGGGAAAATGGACCCAGTACTTC. It codes for CASETPGQGKWTQYF.

This clone was counted only a few times. V and J are TRBV6-7 and TRBJ1-1; D is ambiguous. TRBV6-7 is designated an ORF whose function remains uncertain. V was shortened by 0 bases and J by 4 bases, with 12 bases between the two germline ends. This CDR3 is built from 15 residues. CDR3 loop: CASSYSRKVPTEAFF. The DNA for the CDR3 is TGTGCCAGCAGTTACTCGAGGAAGGTACCCACTGAAGCTTTCTTT.

This chain's CDR3 is CASSGTHRDRVNYGYTF. The DNA of the CDR3 is TGTGCCAGCAGCGGGACACACCGGGACAGGGTTAACTATGGCTACACCTTC. This rearrangement joins TRBV7-8 to TRBJ1-2, with 9 bases aligning to TRBD1. The CDR3 contains 17 residues. From germline, CDR1 is SGHVS and CDR2 FQNEAQ. V dropped 5 bases and J dropped 1; count of bases not matched to a gene: 11.

The chain is built from TRBV24-1 and TRBJ2-1, with 12 bases matching TRBD2. Per the germline V gene, CDR1 is KGHDR and CDR2 is SFDVKD. Germline trimming cut 0 bases from V and 9 bases from J; bases unmatched to any gene: 5. This CDR3 is 16 amino acids long. The DNA of the CDR3 is TGTGCCACCAGTGATTTGCATCTAGCGGGAGGGATTGAGCAGTTCTTC. Translation gives CATSDLHLAGGIEQFF.

The rearrangement uses TRBV4-1 and TRBJ2-7; 8 positions match TRBD1. CDR1 is MGHRA and CDR2 is YSYEKL in the germline V gene. V lost 2 bases to trimming and J lost 5 bases; unmatched junction nucleotides: 8. The CDR3 is made up of 15 amino acids. This CDR3 reads CASSQSTGVIDEQYF. The CDR3 bases are TGCGCCAGCAGCCAATCGACAGGGGTTATCGACGAGCAGTACTTC.

Concerning this clone: One junction end disagrees with the germline gene, perhaps due to a read error. The chain combines TRBV30 with TRBJ1-2; D uncertain. The CDR3 is 12 amino acids. CDR1 and CDR2 from the germline V gene are GTSNPN and SVGIG (reference sequence). This chain's CDR3 is CAWSVLRRFSDF. CDR3 in DNA: TGTGCCTGGAGTGTATTAAGGCGGTTTTCGGACTTC. The full variable domain, in which reference TRBV30 and TRBJ1-2 provide the parts outside the CDR3, is SQTIHQWPATLVQPVGSPLSLECTVEGTSNPNLYWYRQAAGRGLQLLFYSVGIGQISSEVPQNLSASRPQDRQFILSSKKLLLSDSGFYLCAWSVLRRFSDFGSGTRLTVV.

As DNA, the CDR3 is TGTGCCAGCAGCCAATACCGACAGGGCGGCACTGAAGCTTTCTTT. Encoded protein: CASSQYRQGGTEAFF. The rearrangement joins TRBV3-1 (or the pseudogene TRBV3-2) to TRBJ1-1, with TRBD1 identical over 7 bases. CDR1 and CDR2 (germline): LGHDT, YNNKEL (reference sequence). Unmatched junction bases numbered 7, after V lost 2 bases and J lost 4 bases. CDR3 length: 15 residues.